These 32 T cell receptor beta chains came from one sample sequenced in a study of beta chain features in type 1 diabetes listed by TCRdb under 2018. To prepare the library, the immunoSEQ multiplex PCR assay was applied. The High Capacity cDNA Reverse Transcription Kit was used to reverse transcribe all of the isolated RNA, meaning that expressed TCRB transcripts were what got sequenced. Not all clones reach the TCRdb copy of this immuneACCESS table, which keeps in-frame sequences only. Checked studies attribute under half of the gap to unresolved V genes and leave the rest unexplained. The sample data list hundreds of thousands of clones, and around 68% of these were observed just once. The ten largest clones represent around 0.05% of the sample. Sequencing was performed on naive CD4+ T cells from blood. This sample's cell subset or site label indicates: true naive CD4+ T cells. All receptors come from a man aged 30 to 39 in good health.

This sequence joins TRBV25-1 and TRBJ2-5, with TRBD1 matching over 7 bases. The CDR3 is 15 amino acids. From germline, CDR1 is MGHDK and CDR2 SYGVNS. V lost 4 bases, J lost 1 base, and 6 bases stayed unmatched. The CDR3: CASSGWDRSQETQYF. In DNA, the CDR3 is TGTGCCAGCAGTGGTTGGGACAGAAGCCAAGAGACCCAGTACTTC. Full variable domain (remainder filled in from reference TRBV25-1 and TRBJ2-5): EADIYQTPRYLVIGTGKKITLECSQTMGHDKMYWYQQDPGMELHLIHYSYGVNSTEKGDLSSESTVSRIRTEHFPLTLESARPSHTSQYLCASSGWDRSQETQYFGPGTRLLVL.

The genes are TRBV11-2 and TRBJ2-1, with 8 bases identical to TRBD1. The V gene end was trimmed by 1 base and the J gene end by 4 bases; junction bases not matched to a gene: 6. CDR3 length equals 16 residues. Germline CDR1 and CDR2: SGHAT and FQNNGV. The CDR3, as DNA: TGTGCCAGCAGCTTAGTTGGACAGGGAAGGTACAATGAGCAGTTCTTC. Protein product: CASSLVGQGRYNEQFF.

CDR3 in amino acids: CASSYRGNQPQHF. CDR3 sequence (DNA): TGTGCCAGCAGCTACAGGGGGAATCAGCCCCAGCATTTT. The V and J genes are TRBV7-2 and TRBJ1-5; 8 bases line up with TRBD1. The ends lost 4 bases at V and 4 bases at J; junction bases unmatched: 0. The germline gives CDR1 SGHTA, CDR2 FQGNSA. The CDR3 extends over 13 amino acids.

The rearrangement uses TRBV4-1 and TRBJ2-6, with D unresolved. Germline CDR1 and CDR2: MGHRA and YSYEKL. V was shortened by 9 bases and J by 1 base, with 4 bases between the two germline ends. The CDR3 has 12 residues. CDR3 in DNA: TGCGCCAGTTCATCTGGGGCCAACGTCCTGACTTTC. Protein product: CASSSGANVLTF.

Details on this clone: Distinct nucleotide sequences in the sample also encode this CDR3. The chain uses TRBV7-2 and TRBJ2-5; 8 bases are shared with TRBD1. Unmatched junction bases numbered 3, after V lost 5 bases and J lost 4 bases. Germline loops: CDR1 SGHTA, CDR2 FQGNSA. The CDR3 has 13 amino acids. The CDR3 loop reads CASSPQGAETQYF. As DNA, the CDR3 is TGTGCCAGCAGCCCCCAGGGGGCAGAGACCCAGTACTTC. The full variable domain, completed using reference TRBV7-2 and TRBJ2-5, is GAGVSQSPSNKVTEKGKDVELRCDPISGHTALYWYRQSLGQGLEFLIYFQGNSAPDKSGLPSDRFSAERTGGSVSTLTIQRTQQEDSAVYLCASSPQGAETQYFGPGTRLLVL.

This rearrangement joins TRBV11-2 to TRBJ2-5, with D tentatively TRBD2 (5 bases). Germline CDR1 SGHAT, CDR2 FQNNGV. The CDR3 sequence is 14 residues long. Trimming removed 3 bases from V and 2 bases from J, with 10 bases in between. As DNA, the CDR3 is TGTGCCAGCAGCTTCCGGACTGGACAAGAGACCCAGTACTTC. The encoded protein is CASSFRTGQETQYF.

The J gene is TRBJ2-3, the V gene TRBV29-1; tentative D call: TRBD1 (5 bases). Germline V gives CDR1 SQVTM, CDR2 ANQGSEA. This CDR3 has 13 amino acids. As DNA, the CDR3 is TGCAGTGAGGTAGCAGGGAGCACAGATACGCAGTATTTT. Translated: CSEVAGSTDTQYF.

V usage is TRBV7-9 and J usage is TRBJ2-3; D is perhaps TRBD2 (5 bases). Trimming took off 9 bases at V and 9 bases at J, with 22 bases between the two ends. Germline V lookup: CDR1 SEHNR, CDR2 FQNEAQ (reference sequence). This CDR3 spans 14 amino acids. The CDR3 region is CASTPEGSLSTQYF. DNA for the CDR3: TGTGCCAGTACCCCAGAGGGCAGTCTATCAACGCAGTATTTT.

The V and J genes are TRBV5-1 and TRBJ2-1, with TRBD2 as a possible D gene (6 bases). Germline-derived CDR1 and CDR2 are SGHRS and YFSETQ. The CDR3 sequence is 15 residues long. The V end lost 4 bases, the J end lost 1 base, and 12 bases lay between the germline ends. The CDR3 region has the DNA TGCGCCAGCAGCACCTTTAGCGGATCCTACAATGAGCAGTTCTTC. It is translated as CASSTFSGSYNEQFF.

The rearrangement joins TRBV30 to TRBJ2-7; D may be TRBD1 (6 bases). Trimming cost V 3 bases and J 2 bases, with 14 bases left between them. The germline V gene encodes CDR1 GTSNPN and CDR2 SVGIG (reference sequence). The CDR3 spans 14 residues. The CDR3 spells CAWRTAGATYEQYF. The CDR3 bases are TGTGCCTGGAGAACCGCAGGGGCCACCTACGAGCAGTACTTC.

As for this clone: Relative to the germline gene, one junction end is altered; a read error may explain this. V is TRBV28 and J is TRBJ2-1, with no clear D. The CDR3 covers 13 residues. Germline CDR1 MDHEN, CDR2 SYDVKM. For the CDR3, the DNA is TGTGCCAGCCAAAGGACGGTCTACCATGAGCAGTTCTTC. The encoded protein is CASQRTVYHEQFF.

CDR3 in DNA: TGTGCCAGCAGTTTAGAGGACAGGGGTGGGTATGGCTACACCTTC. Residues: CASSLEDRGGYGYTF. The chain uses TRBV28 and TRBJ1-2; 9 nucleotides agree with TRBD1. From germline, CDR1 is MDHEN and CDR2 SYDVKM. The CDR3 is 15 residues long. The ends lost 2 bases at V and 5 bases at J; junction bases unmatched: 6.

This sequence joins TRBV6-1 and TRBJ1-1; D gene unclear. The V gene lost 6 bases and the J gene lost 4 bases, with 15 bases spanning the gap. The germline V gene has CDR1 MNHNS and CDR2 SASEGT. This CDR3 comprises 14 residues. CDR3 region: CASRSNTWGTEAFF. The CDR3 DNA reads TGTGCCAGCAGGTCCAATACCTGGGGCACTGAAGCTTTCTTT.

The chain couples TRBV4-3 to TRBJ2-6; D could derive from TRBD1 or TRBD2 (5 bases each). Trimming pared 0 bases from V and 2 bases from J, leaving 8 bases between. CDR3 size: 16 residues. The germline V gene has CDR1 LGHNA and CDR2 YSLEER. CDR3 in amino acids: CASSQEGPTGANVLTF. The CDR3 region has the DNA TGCGCCAGCAGCCAAGAGGGACCTACTGGGGCCAACGTCCTGACTTTC.

The chain has TRBV9 and TRBJ2-5, with a weak D call TRBD2 (5 bases). V was trimmed by 0 bases and J by 5 bases, leaving 14 bases between them. This CDR3 region has 15 residues. Per the germline V gene, CDR1 is SGDLS and CDR2 is YYNGEE. CDR3 nucleotide sequence: TGTGCCAGCAGCGTAGTTTCAGGACGCGGGGAGACCCAGTACTTC. This codes for CASSVVSGRGETQYF. The full variable domain, in which reference TRBV9 and TRBJ2-5 provide the parts outside the CDR3, is DSGVTQTPKHLITATGQRVTLRCSPRSGDLSVYWYQQSLDQGLQFLIQYYNGEERAKGNILERFSAQQFPDLHSELNLSSLELGDSALYFCASSVVSGRGETQYFGPGTRLLVL.

V usage is TRBV4-3 and J usage is TRBJ2-3; 8 bases map to TRBD2. Per the germline V gene, CDR1 is LGHNA and CDR2 is YSLEER. This CDR3 is built from 15 residues. Unmatched junction bases numbered 5, after V lost 4 bases and J lost 2 bases. The DNA for the CDR3 is TGCGCCAGCAGCCTCAGCGGGAGTTCCACAGATACGCAGTATTTT. This encodes CASSLSGSSTDTQYF.

The genes are TRBV7-2 and TRBJ1-5; TRBD1 matches at 10 bases. The CDR3 length is 15 residues. V was pared by 5 bases and J by 6 bases, with 7 bases of the junction left unmatched. Looked up from germline, CDR1 is SGHTA and CDR2 is FQGNSA. The DNA for the CDR3 is TGTGCCAGCAGCCCGGACAGGGGGTTTGGTCAGCCCCAGCATTTT. Amino acid sequence: CASSPDRGFGQPQHF.

The chain recombines TRBV18 with TRBJ2-5; D remains ambiguous. From germline, CDR1 is KGHSH and CDR2 LQKENI. V was trimmed by 3 bases and J by 3 bases, leaving 5 bases between them. This CDR3 comprises 12 residues. The CDR3 region is CASSPLKETQYF. DNA of the CDR3: TGTGCCAGCTCACCCCTGAAAGAGACCCAGTACTTC.

Only a few counts were recorded for this clone. The rearrangement uses TRBV5-4 and TRBJ2-3; D gene ambiguous. V lost 4 bases, J lost 2 bases, and 2 bases lay in between. CDR3 length: 11 residues. The germline CDR1 and CDR2 sequences are SGHNT and YYREEE (reference sequence). For the CDR3, the DNA is TGTGCCAGCAGCCACACAGATACGCAGTATTTT. Translation gives CASSHTDTQYF.

This clone was counted a few times. This chain joins TRBV5-1 and TRBJ2-1; TRBD1 might be the D (6 bases). The CDR3 has 14 amino acids. V lost 0 bases and J lost 4, with 8 bases in between. Germline V lookup: CDR1 SGHRS, CDR2 YFSETQ. In DNA, the CDR3 is TGCGCCAGCAGCTTGGGGGACAAGTACAATGAGCAGTTCTTC. Translating gives CASSLGDKYNEQFF.

The chain couples TRBV27 to TRBJ2-5; D might be TRBD1 (5 bases). From germline, CDR1 is MNHEY and CDR2 SMNVEV (reference sequence). This CDR3 has 13 residues. V lost 6 bases and J 7 bases, leaving 15 bases between the germline ends. The CDR3 sequence is CASRPRQFGTQYF. The CDR3 DNA reads TGTGCCAGCAGACCCCGACAGTTCGGGACCCAGTACTTC.

The chain uses TRBV7-2 and TRBJ2-1; 10 bases map to TRBD2. The J segment lost 6 bases and the V segment lost 5 bases, leaving 13 bases of the junction unmatched. The CDR3 has 17 amino acids. Germline V lookup: CDR1 SGHTA, CDR2 FQGNSA. The CDR3 protein is CASSPGTRLAGTNEQFF. In DNA, the CDR3 is TGTGCCAGCAGCCCGGGAACTAGACTAGCGGGTACCAATGAGCAGTTCTTC.

This clone was counted a single time. CDR3 nucleotide sequence: TGTGCCACCAGCAGAGGACAGGTACTGAACACTGAAGCTTTCTTT. Translating it yields CATSRGQVLNTEAFF. The chain has TRBV15 and TRBJ1-1; the D gene is possibly TRBD1 (6 bases). Germline V gene data show CDR1 as LNHNV and CDR2 as YYDKDF (reference sequence). V was pared by 1 base and J by 0 bases, with 9 bases between. The CDR3 sequence is 15 residues long.

The V gene is TRBV5-6, the J gene TRBJ1-5; the D gene is possibly TRBD1 (6 bases). The CDR3 has 17 residues. CDR1 SGHDT and CDR2 YYEEEE come from the germline V gene. The V gene lost 3 bases and the J gene lost 0 bases, with 16 bases spanning the gap. Written as DNA, the CDR3 is TGTGCCAGCAGCTGGGGCAGGGGTCGAATTAGCAATCAGCCCCAGCATTTT. It specifies CASSWGRGRISNQPQHF.

V is TRBV21-1 and J is TRBJ2-1; TRBD1, the table's D call, was not compared with the DNA. TRBV21-1 is classified as a pseudogene. The CDR3 is made up of 12 amino acids. The CDR3 DNA follows: TGTGCCAGCAGCAGAAGGGGAAATGAGCAGTTCTTC. Amino acids: CASSRRGNEQFF.

The chain recombines TRBV11-2 with TRBJ2-4; D could derive from TRBD1 or TRBD2 (5 bases each). Germline V lookup: CDR1 SGHAT, CDR2 FQNNGV. V lost 5 bases and J 1 base, leaving 18 bases between the germline ends. The CDR3 loop spans 17 amino acids. The CDR3 sequence is CASSPTRGRYAKNIQYF. The CDR3 DNA reads TGTGCCAGCAGCCCAACGAGGGGCCGTTACGCCAAAAACATTCAGTACTTC.

This clone was detected only a few times. V is TRBV30 and J is TRBJ1-2; D unclear. This CDR3 contains 13 residues. V lost 3 bases to trimming and J lost 7 bases, with 15 bases between them. Germline V gene lookup returns CDR1 GTSNPN and CDR2 SVGIG (reference sequence). This CDR3 is CAWSGPKFRGYTF. In DNA form, the CDR3 reads TGTGCCTGGAGCGGTCCCAAATTCCGTGGCTACACCTTC.

The gene calls are TRBV30 and TRBJ2-7; 9 nucleotides line up with TRBD1. This CDR3 is built from 14 residues. Germline V CDR1 and CDR2: GTSNPN, SVGIG (reference sequence). The V and J ends lost 3 bases and 4 bases, in that order; junction bases with no gene match: 7. This chain's CDR3 is CAWSVGQGEYEQYF. The CDR3, as DNA: TGTGCCTGGAGCGTGGGACAGGGTGAATACGAGCAGTACTTC.

Of note for this clone: The sample holds other DNA sequences that translate to the same CDR3. The chain carries TRBV29-1 and TRBJ2-1; D is unresolved. Germline V lookup: CDR1 SQVTM, CDR2 ANQGSEA. Trimming took off 1 base at V and 0 bases at J, with 7 bases between the two ends. The CDR3 spans 14 residues. The CDR3 coding sequence is TGCAGCGTTGAAGGGCGCAACTCCTACAATGAGCAGTTCTTC. Translated: CSVEGRNSYNEQFF.

The V call is TRBV7-2, the J call TRBJ2-3; D may be TRBD1 or TRBD2 (5 bases each). The germline gives CDR1 SGHTA, CDR2 FQGNSA. Trimming took 5 bases from V and 5 from J, leaving 14 bases between them. The CDR3 consists of 14 residues. The CDR3 DNA reads TGTGCCAGCAGCCGGGGACCCGGAGGAGATACGCAGTATTTT. Its translation is CASSRGPGGDTQYF.

The rearrangement joins TRBV7-9 to TRBJ2-4; TRBD1 is a possible D gene (5 bases). Germline assignment: CDR1 SEHNR and CDR2 FQNEAQ (reference sequence). The CDR3 extends over 14 amino acids. With 5 bases removed from V and 7 bases from J, the gap between germline ends came to 15 bases. The CDR3 DNA reads TGTGCCAGCAGCATCGACAGCCTCGGGAACATTCAGTACTTC. Protein sequence: CASSIDSLGNIQYF.

J is TRBJ1-5 and V is TRBV7-2; 8 bases map to TRBD1. The germline CDR1 and CDR2 sequences are SGHTA and FQGNSA. The CDR3 has 14 amino acids. After removal of 5 bases from V and 6 bases from J, the junction contained 6 bases not matched to a gene. CDR3 coding DNA: TGTGCCAGCAGCCCGGACAGGGCGGGTCAGCCCCAGCATTTT. Translating gives CASSPDRAGQPQHF.